The rows below give T cell receptor beta chains drawn from one sample of a study of monozygotic twins with inflammatory bowel disease. TCRdb reprocessed the 5' RACE reads and stores each CDR3 protein as one record, lacking DNA. In total, the table holds some 130,000 distinct CDR3 sequences. Specimen: blood. All receptors come from a human donor with ulcerative colitis or Crohn's disease, or a healthy co-twin of an affected twin (not recorded which). The CDR3 runs from the conserved cysteine through the conserved F or W.

>TRBV4-2|TRBJ2-4
CASSQEPGGAKNIQYF
>TRBV6-4|TRBJ2-2
CASRGQGAGELFF
>TRBV5-1|TRBJ2-2
CASSWDGTGELFF
>TRBV20-1|TRBJ2-1
CSAHRDRVDEQFF
>TRBV7-6|TRBJ2-7
CASSLAYGYEQYF
>TRBV20-1|TRBJ1-2
CSARDSDRPPYGYTF
>TRBV27|TRBJ1-2
CASSTFATGFYGYTF
>TRBV29-1|TRBJ2-1
CSASAMPGLSYNEQFF
>TRBV6-1|TRBJ1-1
CASSREIQETEAFF
>TRBV12-3/TRBV12-4|TRBJ2-7
CASRATGTGFNEQYF
>TRBV24-1|TRBJ2-1
CATSDQTGPKLHNEQFF
>TRBV24-1|TRBJ2-7
CATSETWDSLRSYEQYF
>TRBV5-1|TRBJ1-5
CASSLDGYSNQPQHF
>TRBV20-1|TRBJ2-3
CSARDQLAGSTDTQYF
>TRBV27|TRBJ1-1
CATSDRPLMNTEAFF
>TRBV20-1|TRBJ2-1
CSARRPTGAGNEQFF
>TRBV5-1|TRBJ2-5
CASSLFQAGGRQETQYF
>TRBV7-8|TRBJ1-6
CASSLGTHRAPLHF
>TRBV20-1|TRBJ2-3
CSALGLDTQYF
>TRBV4-2|TRBJ2-1
CASSPTWTSGRNEQFF
>TRBV20-1|TRBJ1-1
CSKDRGHTEAFF
>TRBV6-1|TRBJ1-6
CASSDRRGGYSPLHF